This T cell receptor beta chain was recovered during a study of CXCR3-negative and CXCR3-positive naive CD8 T cells. Study findings and constraints: Naive cells used TRBV-TRBJ genes in much the same way whether CXCR3-negative or CXCR3-positive; memory cells did not.

Turning to this clonotype: Its antigen is not known.

The CDR3 covers 13 residues. CDR1 is DFQATT and CDR2 is SNEGSKA in the germline V gene (reference sequence). The authors prepared UMI-labeled TRB cDNA libraries by 5' RACE. TCRdb reworked the 5' RACE reads into one entry per CDR3 protein, no DNA. This repertoire includes tens of thousands of distinct CDR3 sequences. This rearrangement joins TRBV20-1 to TRBJ2-4; TCRdb designates TRBD1, a call that cannot be tested without DNA. This TCR derives from a human donor in good health. Some clones in this sample may be carry-over from other donors' samples. The sequenced material came from memory CD8+ T cells from blood. Here the CDR3 reads CSALTGVGNVQYF.